The source of this TCR beta chain is a study of blood T cell repertoires in COVID-19. Study details: Some COVID-19 samples were acute and others convalescent; all came from the United States, Italy and Spain. PBMCs, B-cell-depleted T cells, or T cells provided the cDNA or gDNA that made up the material.

CDR3 size: 17 residues. The junction had 13 bases not matched to a gene; V was cut back by 3 bases and J by 8 bases. The germline CDR1 and CDR2 sequences are SNHLY and FYNNEI. In its sample, this clone was seen once. In the original analysis: The authors estimated nucleated cell counts from reference gene primer amplification. Assay used: immunoSEQ multiplex PCR; TCRdb lists only in-frame clones, some missing. V and J calls and clone size are as listed in that table; D and trimming were resolved from the DNA. The sample contains 300,000 to 400,000 clones, over 75% of which appear only once. Source material: peripheral blood. This sequence joins TRBV2 and TRBJ2-1; 10 bases are a match to TRBD2. The source of this sequence is a man in his fifties or sixties with active or convalescent COVID-19. The CDR3 is CASSEPSPSGRIDEQFF. For the CDR3, the DNA is TGTGCCAGCAGTGAGCCCTCCCCTAGCGGGAGAATCGATGAGCAGTTCTTC.